A selection of T cell receptor beta chains follows, all from one sample in a study of identifying expanded T cells in peripheral blood. Assay used: immunoSEQ multiplex PCR; TCRdb lists only in-frame clones, some missing. The table has around 130,000 clones, 86% seen once. What was sequenced was blood. These receptors originate from a person aged 18 to 70 in good health. CDR3s leave out the opening cysteine and the closing phenylalanine or tryptophan. D genes are given only for firm matches. Not every row has a clone size; where given, it reads once, few, many or a size class.

clone size: once
V gene: TRBV19
J gene: TRBJ1-2
D gene: TRBD1
CDR3 protein: ASQKGQGGDYGYT

clone size: few
V gene: TRBV7-8
J gene: TRBJ1-3
D gene: -
CDR3 protein: ASSFARGRRSGNTIY

clone size: once
V gene: TRBV2
J gene: TRBJ1-5
D gene: -
CDR3 protein: ASRETVNSNQPQH

clone size: -
V gene: TRBV9
J gene: TRBJ1-2
D gene: TRBD1
CDR3 protein: ASSGTRPGQPYGYT

clone size: -
V gene: TRBV15
J gene: TRBJ2-1
D gene: TRBD1
CDR3 protein: ATSSWQGASNEQF

clone size: -
V gene: TRBV4-1
J gene: TRBJ2-1
D gene: TRBD2
CDR3 protein: ASSQAGTRAYNEQF

clone size: -
V gene: TRBV9
J gene: TRBJ2-7
D gene: TRBD1
CDR3 protein: ASSVAQGASEQY

clone size: -
V gene: TRBV15
J gene: TRBJ2-3
D gene: -
CDR3 protein: ATSREGFTDTQY

clone size: -
V gene: TRBV27
J gene: TRBJ2-2
D gene: -
CDR3 protein: ASSFETMNTGELF

clone size: once
V gene: TRBV19
J gene: TRBJ1-3
D gene: -
CDR3 protein: ASSPITGNIGNTIY

clone size: -
V gene: TRBV7-9
J gene: TRBJ2-5
D gene: TRBD1
CDR3 protein: ASRAGTGQETQY

clone size: few
V gene: TRBV30
J gene: TRBJ2-7
D gene: -
CDR3 protein: AWNGNGVYEQY

clone size: -
V gene: TRBV9
J gene: TRBJ2-5
D gene: -
CDR3 protein: ASSAPGVRETQY

clone size: -
V gene: TRBV19
J gene: TRBJ1-1
D gene: TRBD1
CDR3 protein: ASRPPGGGMGEAF

clone size: -
V gene: TRBV10-3
J gene: TRBJ2-5
D gene: TRBD2
CDR3 protein: ATREELAGGRGQETQY

clone size: -
V gene: TRBV5-8
J gene: TRBJ2-3
D gene: TRBD1
CDR3 protein: ASSLGTGAHTQY

clone size: -
V gene: TRBV4-2
J gene: TRBJ1-2
D gene: TRBD1
CDR3 protein: ASSQVGRDRAYGYT

clone size: -
V gene: TRBV5-6
J gene: TRBJ1-1
D gene: -
CDR3 protein: ASSLSTDKAF

clone size: -
V gene: TRBV27
J gene: TRBJ2-7
D gene: -
CDR3 protein: ASSRRGLSYEQY

clone size: -
V gene: TRBV6-1
J gene: TRBJ2-7
D gene: TRBD2
CDR3 protein: ASSDLAGAPYEQY

clone size: -
V gene: TRBV6-6
J gene: TRBJ1-1
D gene: TRBD1
CDR3 protein: ASMGDRNTEAF

clone size: -
V gene: TRBV10-2
J gene: TRBJ1-4
D gene: TRBD1
CDR3 protein: ASSEAQGREKLF

clone size: -
V gene: TRBV5-5
J gene: TRBJ1-5
D gene: TRBD1
CDR3 protein: ASSLTDRENQPQH

clone size: -
V gene: TRBV6-6
J gene: TRBJ2-1
D gene: -
CDR3 protein: ASSYSEPTINEQF

clone size: -
V gene: TRBV5-6
J gene: TRBJ2-4
D gene: -
CDR3 protein: ASSTMGGENIQY

clone size: -
V gene: TRBV11-1
J gene: TRBJ2-4
D gene: TRBD2
CDR3 protein: ASSPTSAKNIQY

clone size: -
V gene: TRBV7-8
J gene: TRBJ1-1
D gene: TRBD1
CDR3 protein: ATRTGANTEAF

clone size: -
V gene: TRBV6-6
J gene: TRBJ2-7
D gene: TRBD1
CDR3 protein: ATGQGWEQY

clone size: -
V gene: TRBV6-4
J gene: TRBJ2-5
D gene: -
CDR3 protein: ASSDSMGVGTQY

clone size: -
V gene: TRBV27
J gene: TRBJ2-1
D gene: -
CDR3 protein: ASSGLGRYPYNEQF

clone size: -
V gene: TRBV30
J gene: TRBJ2-7
D gene: -
CDR3 protein: AWSIGGATYEQY

clone size: -
V gene: TRBV5-1
J gene: TRBJ2-5
D gene: -
CDR3 protein: ASSLAYGGETQY

clone size: -
V gene: TRBV4-2
J gene: TRBJ1-2
D gene: TRBD1
CDR3 protein: ASSQDLGSGTGLYGYT

clone size: -
V gene: TRBV13
J gene: TRBJ2-3
D gene: -
CDR3 protein: ASSFVRPGGDDTDTQY

clone size: -
V gene: TRBV6-1
J gene: TRBJ1-2
D gene: TRBD1
CDR3 protein: ASSEGGQGDYGYT

clone size: -
V gene: TRBV6-5
J gene: TRBJ1-1
D gene: -
CDR3 protein: ASSPQAGNTEAF

clone size: -
V gene: TRBV19
J gene: TRBJ2-1
D gene: TRBD2
CDR3 protein: ASSLSAGGLYNEQF

clone size: -
V gene: TRBV4-1
J gene: TRBJ1-4
D gene: -
CDR3 protein: ASSPGPRPGNEKLF

clone size: -
V gene: TRBV27
J gene: TRBJ1-2
D gene: -
CDR3 protein: ASSSLREIYGYT

clone size: -
V gene: TRBV5-6
J gene: TRBJ1-1
D gene: -
CDR3 protein: ASSSLWAGNTEAF

clone size: few
V gene: TRBV30
J gene: TRBJ2-2
D gene: -
CDR3 protein: AWRSDPFGTGELF

clone size: once
V gene: TRBV6-6
J gene: TRBJ1-3
D gene: -
CDR3 protein: ASSMGGNTIY

clone size: -
V gene: TRBV5-1
J gene: TRBJ1-2
D gene: TRBD1
CDR3 protein: ASSWGTGLNYGYT

clone size: -
V gene: TRBV7-9
J gene: TRBJ2-3
D gene: -
CDR3 protein: ASSKTDTQY

clone size: -
V gene: TRBV2
J gene: TRBJ2-6
D gene: -
CDR3 protein: ASSEASGSGANVLT

clone size: -
V gene: TRBV7-9
J gene: TRBJ2-2
D gene: -
CDR3 protein: ASSEGRVTNTGELF

clone size: -
V gene: TRBV7-3
J gene: TRBJ1-4
D gene: -
CDR3 protein: ASSLTRETNEKLF

clone size: once
V gene: TRBV11-2
J gene: TRBJ2-3
D gene: TRBD2
CDR3 protein: ASSRLATSTDTQY

clone size: once
V gene: TRBV6-4
J gene: TRBJ1-1
D gene: -
CDR3 protein: ASSETATMNTEAF

clone size: -
V gene: TRBV7-7
J gene: TRBJ2-5
D gene: -
CDR3 protein: ASSLAPDLQETQY

clone size: -
V gene: TRBV7-2
J gene: TRBJ1-1
D gene: -
CDR3 protein: ASMPARNTEAF

clone size: -
V gene: TRBV6-4
J gene: TRBJ2-6
D gene: -
CDR3 protein: ASSDSEGAGANVLT

clone size: -
V gene: TRBV27
J gene: TRBJ2-5
D gene: -
CDR3 protein: ASSLGELETQY

clone size: -
V gene: TRBV7-2
J gene: TRBJ1-6
D gene: -
CDR3 protein: ASSLVGPRSDSPLH